Presented here are 20 T cell receptor beta chains from one specimen sequenced in a study of STAT5B mutations in CD4+ large granular lymphocyte leukemia. Clones were read by immunoSEQ multiplex PCR, and TCRdb kept only the in-frame ones, dropping some. The sample consists of 30,000 to 35,000 clones, 76% of them appearing once. The sample was CD4+ T cells from blood buffy coats. Source of these receptors: a human donor in good health.

This clone was observed a handful of times. V usage is TRBV5-6 and J usage is TRBJ2-1; D is unresolved. Trimming pared 1 base from V and 6 bases from J, leaving 11 bases between. The germline V gene has CDR1 SGHDT and CDR2 YYEEEE. The CDR3 runs to 14 residues. The chain's CDR3 is CASSLNQRANEQFF. For the CDR3, the DNA is TGTGCCAGCAGCTTGAACCAACGTGCCAATGAGCAGTTCTTC.

CDR3 sequence: CASLIGGGNRDTQYF. Here the CDR3 DNA reads TGTGCCAGTCTGATCGGGGGCGGGAATAGAGATACGCAGTATTTT. J is TRBJ2-3 and V is TRBV7-9; D is possibly TRBD1 or TRBD2 (6 bases each). V was pared by 9 bases and J by 5 bases, with 21 bases between. The CDR3 spans 15 residues. The germline CDR1 and CDR2 sequences are SEHNR and FQNEAQ (reference sequence).

This clone was found once. The chain links TRBV5-8 to TRBJ2-3; D is possibly TRBD2 (5 bases). V lost 2 bases to trimming and J lost 9 bases, with 16 bases between them. There are 14 residues in the CDR3. Per the germline V gene, CDR1 is SGHTS and CDR2 is YDEGEE. For the CDR3, the DNA is TGTGCCAGCAGCTTTGCGGGTCCCTCAGCAACGCAGTATTTT. Protein: CASSFAGPSATQYF. The variable domain in full, completed from reference TRBV5-8 and TRBJ2-3, reads EAGVTQSPTHLIKTRGQQATLRCSPISGHTSVYWYQQALGLGLQFLLWYDEGEERNRGNFPPRFSGRQFPNYSSELNVNALELEDSALYLCASSFAGPSATQYFGPGTRLTVL.

This chain connects TRBV4-1 to TRBJ2-6; the D gene could be TRBD1 or TRBD2 (5 bases each). The ends were cut back, 0 bases at V and 0 bases at J, with 12 bases in the middle. Looked up from germline, CDR1 is MGHRA and CDR2 is YSYEKL. The length of the CDR3 is 18 residues. The CDR3 is CASSQDRDGSSGANVLTF. The CDR3 DNA sequence: TGCGCCAGCAGCCAAGACCGGGACGGAAGCTCTGGGGCCAACGTCCTGACTTTC.

This sequence joins TRBV6-6 and TRBJ2-1, with 12 bases lining up with TRBD2. The CDR3 consists of 14 residues. CDR1 and CDR2 from the germline V gene are MNHNY and SVGAGI (reference sequence). V dropped 10 bases and J dropped 5; count of bases not matched to a gene: 6. The CDR3 DNA reads TGTGCCACCTCCCTAGCGGGGGGGAACAATGAGCAGTTCTTC. The encoded protein is CATSLAGGNNEQFF.

The chain carries TRBV27 and TRBJ1-1; no definite D call. The CDR3 is made up of 13 amino acids. Trimming removed 1 base at V and 0 bases at J, with 3 bases between. In germline, CDR1 is MNHEY, CDR2 SMNVEV (reference sequence). CDR3 nucleotide sequence: TGTGCCAGCAGTTTATTAGTGAACACTGAAGCTTTCTTT. Translating it yields CASSLLVNTEAFF.

This clone was detected only a few times. The chain combines TRBV2 with TRBJ1-1; 8 bases are a match to TRBD1. Losses at the gene ends were 5 bases for V and 0 bases for J; bases not matched to a gene: 5. The CDR3 runs to 15 residues. The germline V gene has CDR1 SNHLY and CDR2 FYNNEI. The CDR3 region has the DNA TGTGCCAGCAGTACCGGACAGGGCGTGAACACTGAAGCTTTCTTT. Translating it yields CASSTGQGVNTEAFF.

CDR3 protein: CASSDTGGAETQYF. CDR3 coding DNA: TGTGCCAGCAGTGACACAGGGGGCGCGGAGACCCAGTACTTC. The chain has TRBV6-1 and TRBJ2-5; the match to TRBD1 covers 9 bases. V gave up 3 bases and J gave up 5 bases; unmatched junction bases: 4. The CDR3 is made up of 14 amino acids. The germline CDR1 and CDR2 sequences are MNHNS and SASEGT.

The gene calls are TRBV6-1 and TRBJ2-7; 9 bases line up with TRBD2. The CDR3 extends over 14 amino acids. Trimming took 4 bases from V and 4 from J; bases not matched to a gene: 5. Germline V gives CDR1 MNHNS, CDR2 SASEGT. The CDR3 region is CASSVAGVAYEQYF. The CDR3 coding sequence is TGTGCCAGCAGTGTAGCGGGAGTAGCTTACGAGCAGTACTTC.

This clone was found a few times. V is TRBV7-9 and J is TRBJ1-1, with D tentatively TRBD1 (5 bases). This CDR3 comprises 15 residues. Deletions cut 2 bases from V and 2 bases from J, with 12 bases between. Germline V lookup: CDR1 SEHNR, CDR2 FQNEAQ (reference sequence). This chain's CDR3 is CASSLSRQLNTEAFF. CDR3 DNA sequence: TGTGCCAGCAGCTTAAGCAGACAGCTTAACACTGAAGCTTTCTTT. The full variable domain, its missing parts supplied by reference TRBV7-9 and TRBJ1-1, is DTGVSQNPRHKITKRGQNVTFRCDPISEHNRLYWYRQTLGQGPEFLTYFQNEAQLEKSRLLSDRFSAERPKGSFSTLEIQRTEQGDSAMYLCASSLSRQLNTEAFFGQGTRLTVV.

The sample holds one count of this clone. The chain links TRBV19 to TRBJ1-2, with no clear D. CDR3 size: 15 residues. The V end lost 3 bases, the J end lost 2 bases, and 13 bases lay between the germline ends. Germline V gene sequence: CDR1 LNHDA, CDR2 SQIVND (reference sequence). The CDR3 DNA follows: TGTGCCAGTAGTATTATAAGCAGCTTGAACTATGGCTACACCTTC. Residues: CASSIISSLNYGYTF.

The V and J genes are TRBV5-1 and TRBJ2-1, with 16 bases fitting TRBD2. The CDR3 runs 15 residues. Unmatched junction bases numbered 4, after V lost 3 bases and J lost 10 bases. CDR1 and CDR2 (germline): SGHRS, YFSETQ. This chain's CDR3 is CASSSGTSGRGEQFF. CDR3 nucleotide sequence: TGCGCCAGCAGCTCAGGGACTAGCGGGAGGGGGGAGCAGTTCTTC.

This clone has only one observation. The chain employs TRBV4-3 and TRBJ1-2; 8 nucleotides line up with TRBD1. The J segment lost 4 bases and the V segment lost 2 bases, leaving 6 bases of the junction unmatched. Germline loops: CDR1 LGHNA, CDR2 YSLEER. The CDR3 has 15 residues. The CDR3 protein is CASSQLTGDPYGYTF. The CDR3 coding sequence is TGCGCCAGCAGCCAATTGACAGGGGATCCCTATGGCTACACCTTC.

This chain joins TRBV7-2 and TRBJ2-5, with D perhaps matching TRBD1 or TRBD2 (6 bases each). CDR1 and CDR2 (germline): SGHTA, FQGNSA. Deletions cut 2 bases from V and 4 bases from J, with 17 bases between. The CDR3 has 16 amino acids. CDR3 nucleotide sequence: TGTGCCAGCAGCTTATTGGGCAGGGGACTCTCAGAGACCCAGTACTTC. This translates into CASSLLGRGLSETQYF.

The J gene is TRBJ1-6, the V gene TRBV15, with TRBD1 as a possible D gene (5 bases). The CDR3 sequence is 15 residues long. CDR1 is LNHNV and CDR2 is YYDKDF in the germline V gene (reference sequence). Trimming stripped 1 base from V and 4 bases from J, with 8 bases between. CDR3 in DNA: TGTGCCACCAGCAGAGGACAGTTATATAATTCACCCCTCCACTTT. The encoded protein is CATSRGQLYNSPLHF.

The genes are TRBV7-2 and TRBJ1-6, with D possibly TRBD1 on 5 matching bases. The germline CDR1 and CDR2 sequences are SGHTA and FQGNSA. The V end was cut by 5 bases, the J end by 4 bases, with 9 bases between. This CDR3 contains 14 residues. CDR3 bases: TGTGCCAGCAGCGTCCAGGGATATAATTCACCCCTCCACTTT. Translated, it gives CASSVQGYNSPLHF.

V and J are TRBV5-1 and TRBJ2-7; D is possibly TRBD1 (6 bases). CDR1 and CDR2 (germline): SGHRS, YFSETQ. The length of the CDR3 is 14 residues. Trimming shortened V by 7 bases and J by 4 bases, and 18 bases separated the two germline ends. CDR3 residues: CASSLLDRLYEQYF. CDR3 bases: TGCGCCAGCTCCCTCCTCGACAGGTTGTACGAGCAGTACTTC.

The rearrangement uses TRBV6-5 and TRBJ2-1, with 9 positions matching TRBD1. In germline, CDR1 is MNHEY, CDR2 SVGAGI. With V trimmed by 6 bases and J by 9 bases, 6 bases remained unmatched. The CDR3 spans 13 residues. For the CDR3, the DNA is TGTGCCAGCAGCACGAGACAGGGGGGTGAGCAGTTCTTC. It encodes CASSTRQGGEQFF.

V is TRBV18 and J is TRBJ2-1; weak D call: TRBD1 (6 bases). The CDR3 covers 14 residues. The V and J ends lost 3 bases and 8 bases respectively, with 14 bases between them. The V gene's germline CDR1 is KGHSH and CDR2 LQKENI. CDR3 loop: CASSPAQGAYEQFF. The CDR3 DNA is TGTGCCAGCTCACCGGCACAGGGTGCGTATGAGCAGTTCTTC.

The rearrangement joins TRBV18 to TRBJ2-1, with TRBD1 identical over 7 bases. J gave up 0 bases and V 1 base, and 3 bases lay outside the gene matches. From germline, CDR1 is KGHSH and CDR2 LQKENI. This CDR3 comprises 16 residues. Here the CDR3 reads CASSPQGASSYNEQFF. The CDR3 DNA is TGTGCCAGCTCACCACAGGGGGCGAGCTCCTACAATGAGCAGTTCTTC.